These 28 T cell receptor beta chains were all obtained from the same sample, sequenced in a study of shared clonotypes between healthy human individuals. The method was immunoSEQ multiplex PCR; TCRdb's version includes in-frame clones alone and lacks a portion of them. The profile covers some 2.4 million clones, with 93% appearing a single time and 0.35% to 0.45% taken by the ten largest. The specimen sequenced was naive CD4+ T cells from PBMCs. This sample's subset: CD45RA+ positively selected. The source is a man younger than 35 in good health. Some clones in this sample may be carry-over from other donors' samples.

V gene TRBV9 combines with J gene TRBJ2-7; 11 bases agree with TRBD1. V lost 4 bases to trimming and J lost 2 bases; unmatched junction nucleotides: 8. Germline CDR1 reads SGDLS; CDR2 reads YYNGEE. The CDR3 is 16 amino acids. CDR3 nucleotides: TGTGCCAGCAGCCCACGGACAGGGGGCACCGCCTACGAGCAGTACTTC. Translated: CASSPRTGGTAYEQYF.

CDR3 residues: CASTRELNQETQYF. The CDR3 coding sequence is TGTGCCAGTACCAGAGAGCTGAACCAAGAGACCCAGTACTTC. The J gene is TRBJ2-5, the V gene TRBV19; D gene ambiguous. V was trimmed by 7 bases and J by 0 bases, leaving 12 bases between them. Germline CDR1 reads LNHDA; CDR2 reads SQIVND (reference sequence). There are 14 residues in the CDR3.

The chain uses TRBV4-2 and TRBJ2-2; possible D gene TRBD2, 5 bases. The germline gives CDR1 LGHNA, CDR2 YNFKEQ. This CDR3 region has 16 residues. V lost 1 base, J lost 0 bases, and 9 bases lay in between. The CDR3 protein is CASSQVELANTGELFF. The CDR3, as DNA: TGTGCCAGCAGCCAAGTCGAACTAGCGAACACCGGGGAGCTGTTTTTT.

This clone was recorded once. The sample carries other DNA sequences with the same CDR3. The genes are TRBV9 and TRBJ2-7; D is perhaps TRBD1 (5 bases). Germline-derived CDR1 and CDR2 are SGDLS and YYNGEE. Trimming took 0 bases from V and 1 from J, leaving 11 bases between them. This CDR3 has 15 amino acids. The CDR3 is CASSVAASGSYEQYF. DNA for the CDR3: TGTGCCAGCAGCGTAGCCGCGTCAGGGTCCTACGAGCAGTACTTC.

The rearrangement joins TRBV29-1 to TRBJ2-5; 10 bases match TRBD1. The CDR3 totals 13 residues. Trimming cost V 4 bases and J 5 bases; bases outside gene matches: 4. Per germline, CDR1 SQVTM and CDR2 ANQGSEA. The CDR3 spells CSVGGQGWETQYF. The CDR3 region has the DNA TGCAGCGTTGGGGGACAGGGGTGGGAGACCCAGTACTTC. The full variable domain, its missing parts supplied by reference TRBV29-1 and TRBJ2-5, is SAVISQKPSRDICQRGTSLTIQCQVDSQVTMMFWYRQQPGQSLTLIATANQGSEATYESGFVIDKFPISRPNLTFSTLTVSNMSPEDSSIYLCSVGGQGWETQYFGPGTRLLVL.

This chain joins TRBV7-9 and TRBJ2-7; 9 nucleotides line up with TRBD2. The CDR3 totals 13 residues. After removal of 5 bases from V and 4 bases from J, the junction contained 3 bases not matched to a gene. Germline V lookup: CDR1 SEHNR, CDR2 FQNEAQ (reference sequence). CDR3 bases: TGTGCCAGCAGCACGGCGGGAGGGTACGAGCAGTACTTC. Translating gives CASSTAGGYEQYF.

V and J are TRBV18 and TRBJ1-1; TRBD1 might be the D (5 bases). The CDR3 has 14 amino acids. CDR1 KGHSH and CDR2 LQKENI come from the germline V gene. V dropped 6 bases and J dropped 5 bases, with 16 bases sitting between them. CDR3 sequence reads: CASSRLEGKTEAFF. The CDR3 DNA reads TGTGCCAGCTCCCGGCTGGAGGGGAAGACTGAAGCTTTCTTT.

V and J are TRBV27 and TRBJ2-1; D is undetermined. The CDR3 contains 13 residues. Trimming left V 7 bases short and J 7 bases short, with 14 bases between. Germline V gives CDR1 MNHEY, CDR2 SMNVEV (reference sequence). The CDR3 sequence: CASKTFYGNEQFF. The CDR3 DNA follows: TGTGCCAGCAAGACCTTCTACGGTAATGAGCAGTTCTTC.

V gene TRBV19 combines with J gene TRBJ2-6; D perhaps matches TRBD1 (6 bases). From germline, CDR1 is LNHDA and CDR2 SQIVND (reference sequence). This CDR3 contains 16 residues. V lost 2 bases and J lost 3, with 11 bases in between. The CDR3 DNA follows: TGTGCCAGTAGTATAATGTGGGGGCTTGGGGCCAACGTCCTGACTTTC. Translation gives CASSIMWGLGANVLTF.

The chain links TRBV7-9 to TRBJ2-3; D remains ambiguous. The CDR3 sequence is 14 residues long. CDR1 and CDR2 from the germline V gene are SEHNR and FQNEAQ (reference sequence). Trimming pared 5 bases from V and 0 bases from J, leaving 9 bases between. The CDR3 nucleotides read TGTGCCAGCAGCCGTGTCAGCAGCACAGATACGCAGTATTTT. It codes for CASSRVSSTDTQYF. Full variable domain (rest looked up from reference TRBV7-9 and TRBJ2-3): DTGVSQNPRHKITKRGQNVTFRCDPISEHNRLYWYRQTLGQGPEFLTYFQNEAQLEKSRLLSDRFSAERPKGSFSTLEIQRTEQGDSAMYLCASSRVSSTDTQYFGPGTRLTVL.

The genes are TRBV10-3 and TRBJ2-1; 7 nucleotides align to TRBD2. V was pared by 6 bases and J by 7 bases, with 15 bases of the junction left unmatched. Germline assignment: CDR1 ENHRY and CDR2 SYGVKD. The CDR3 spans 16 residues. CDR3 loop: CAIRRDHSGGWNEQFF. The CDR3 nucleotides read TGTGCCATCAGGAGGGACCATTCCGGGGGGTGGAATGAGCAGTTCTTC.

The V gene is TRBV15, the J gene TRBJ1-4; D is unclear. The CDR3 contains 18 residues. Trimming removed 0 bases at V and 0 bases at J, with 14 bases between. The germline V gene encodes CDR1 LNHNV and CDR2 YYDKDF (reference sequence). CDR3 protein: CATSRDRISSPTNEKLFF. CDR3 nucleotide sequence: TGTGCCACCAGCAGAGATAGGATCAGTTCTCCAACTAATGAAAAACTGTTTTTT.

The chain joins TRBV30 to TRBJ1-5; no firm D call. The CDR3 spans 13 residues. Germline V CDR1 and CDR2: GTSNPN, SVGIG (reference sequence). V was shortened by 4 bases and J by 4 bases, with 11 bases between the two germline ends. The CDR3 nucleotides read TGTGCCTGGACTCCAGCGGGGAATCAGCCCCAGCATTTT. Translated: CAWTPAGNQPQHF.

The J gene is TRBJ2-2, the V gene TRBV18; the D is unclear. Germline V gives CDR1 KGHSH, CDR2 LQKENI. This CDR3 has 16 amino acids. The ends were cut back, 4 bases at V and 4 bases at J, with 16 bases in the middle. The CDR3 region is CASSRMSGVTTGELFF. The CDR3 DNA reads TGTGCCAGCTCACGGATGTCTGGGGTGACCACCGGGGAGCTGTTTTTT.

The chain's CDR3 is CASQGTGGVEQYF. The CDR3 nucleotides are TGTGCCAGCCAGGGTACAGGGGGCGTTGAGCAGTACTTC. The chain links TRBV28 to TRBJ2-7; 9 bases match TRBD1. CDR1 and CDR2 (germline): MDHEN, SYDVKM. The CDR3 runs to 13 residues. Trimming cost V 8 bases and J 7 bases; bases outside gene matches: 9.

Comments on this clone: At one of its ends the junction is not consistent with the germline gene, which may arise from a read error. This chain uses TRBV5-6 with TRBJ1-1; D not resolved. CDR3 length: 13 amino acids. Germline V gives CDR1 SGHDT, CDR2 YYEEEE. CDR3 DNA sequence: TGTGCCAGCAGCTCTTACGGGAACTCTGAAGCTTTCTTT. Translated, it gives CASSSYGNSEAFF.

This sequence joins TRBV15 and TRBJ2-5, with TRBD2 as a possible D gene (8 bases). V shed 5 bases and J shed 7 bases, with 23 bases lying between them. This CDR3 region has 16 residues. Germline-derived CDR1 and CDR2 are LNHNV and YYDKDF (reference sequence). The CDR3 region has the DNA TGTGCCACCAGCCCAGGGGGGCCAGCGGGAGCAGGGACCCAGTACTTC. Translation gives CATSPGGPAGAGTQYF.

The chain is built from TRBV4-2 and TRBJ2-4; 7 bases are a match to TRBD2. Germline loops: CDR1 LGHNA, CDR2 YNFKEQ. This CDR3 comprises 16 residues. J lost 7 bases, V lost 3 bases, and 12 bases had no gene match. The CDR3 protein is CASSQSTGREGNIQYF. In DNA form, the CDR3 reads TGTGCCAGCAGCCAGTCGACTGGCAGGGAGGGGAACATTCAGTACTTC.

The V and J genes are TRBV4-3 and TRBJ1-2, with D hard to call. The V gene's germline CDR1 is LGHNA and CDR2 YSLEER. This CDR3 has 13 residues. With 8 bases removed from V and 1 base from J, the gap between germline ends came to 11 bases. The CDR3 protein is CASSLMGNYGYTF. The CDR3 nucleotides are TGCGCCAGCTCCCTAATGGGTAACTATGGCTACACCTTC.

The chain has TRBV10-3 and TRBJ1-1; 7 nucleotides agree with TRBD1. The CDR3 runs to 14 residues. J gave up 1 base and V 7 bases, and 6 bases lay outside the gene matches. Germline CDR1 and CDR2: ENHRY and SYGVKD. As DNA, the CDR3 is TGTGCCATCACCCTAGACAGGGAGAACACTGAAGCTTTCTTT. The encoded protein is CAITLDRENTEAFF.

The chain uses TRBV28 and TRBJ2-5; 8 bases agree with TRBD1. The CDR3 runs to 18 residues. The ends lost 8 bases at V and 4 bases at J; junction bases unmatched: 21. Looked up from germline, CDR1 is MDHEN and CDR2 is SYDVKM. CDR3 nucleotides: TGTGCCAGCTCCAATAGGGGACACGACAGGGGAAGGGGAGAGACCCAGTACTTC. Translating gives CASSNRGHDRGRGETQYF.

The rearrangement uses TRBV14 and TRBJ2-1; 13 bases align to TRBD2. J was trimmed by 8 bases and V by 5 bases; bases with no gene match: 6. The CDR3 covers 15 residues. Per the germline V gene, CDR1 is SGHDN and CDR2 is FVKESK. CDR3 in amino acids: CASSIGLAGVHEQFF. The CDR3 DNA is TGTGCCAGCAGCATCGGACTAGCGGGAGTCCATGAGCAGTTCTTC.

The gene calls are TRBV11-2 and TRBJ1-2; the D gene is possibly TRBD1 (5 bases). The germline CDR1 and CDR2 sequences are SGHAT and FQNNGV. V shed 9 bases and J shed 8 bases, with 13 bases lying between them. The CDR3 runs 11 residues. The CDR3 region is CASRDSKGYTF. CDR3 nucleotides: TGTGCCAGTCGAGACAGTAAAGGCTACACCTTC. The full variable domain, with the rest looked up from reference TRBV11-2 and TRBJ1-2, is EAGVAQSPRYKIIEKRQSVAFWCNPISGHATLYWYQQILGQGPKLLIQFQNNGVVDDSQLPKDRFSAERLKGVDSTLKIQPAKLEDSAVYLCASRDSKGYTFGSGTRLTVV.

V gene TRBV7-2 combines with J gene TRBJ2-7; no firm D call. Germline assignment: CDR1 SGHTA and CDR2 FQGNSA. This CDR3 has 14 residues. V dropped 1 base and J dropped 10 bases, with 17 bases sitting between them. The CDR3 DNA reads TGTGCCAGCAGCTTAGGGTCTGTAGACTTCCCTCAGTACTTC. Translation gives CASSLGSVDFPQYF. The full variable domain, with the rest looked up from reference TRBV7-2 and TRBJ2-7, is GAGVSQSPSNKVTEKGKDVELRCDPISGHTALYWYRQSLGQGLEFLIYFQGNSAPDKSGLPSDRFSAERTGGSVSTLTIQRTQQEDSAVYLCASSLGSVDFPQYFGPGTRLTVT.

The sample holds one count of this clone. Other nucleotide sequences in the sample specify the same CDR3. This rearrangement joins TRBV28 to TRBJ2-3, with D possibly TRBD2 on 6 matching bases. There are 12 residues in the CDR3. V lost 6 bases to trimming and J lost 3 bases, with 7 bases between them. The germline V gene has CDR1 MDHEN and CDR2 SYDVKM. The CDR3: CASREGTDTQYF. CDR3 in DNA: TGTGCCAGCAGGGAGGGTACAGATACGCAGTATTTT.

This clone was seen more than once but under ten times. This sequence joins TRBV7-9 and TRBJ1-5; perhaps TRBD1 as D (6 bases). The ends were cut back, 7 bases at V and 6 bases at J, with 16 bases in the middle. Germline assignment: CDR1 SEHNR and CDR2 FQNEAQ (reference sequence). This CDR3 contains 14 residues. The CDR3 loop is CASTPGGGLQPQHF. CDR3 in DNA: TGTGCCAGCACCCCCGGAGGGGGTCTTCAGCCCCAGCATTTT.

This clone was seen once. The J gene is TRBJ1-1, the V gene TRBV7-2; 7 bases are a match to TRBD1. Trimming at V came to 2 bases and at J to 6 bases, leaving 6 bases not matched to a gene. There are 14 residues in the CDR3. Germline lookup yields CDR1 SGHTA and CDR2 FQGNSA. The CDR3 region is CASSLKTGSPEAFF. In DNA, the CDR3 is TGTGCCAGCAGCTTAAAGACAGGGTCCCCTGAAGCTTTCTTT.

J is TRBJ1-4 and V is TRBV12-5, with D hard to call. Trimming shortened V by 2 bases and J by 7 bases, and 14 bases separated the two germline ends. The CDR3 length is 15 residues. In germline, CDR1 is LGHNT, CDR2 FRNRAP. CDR3 loop: CASGLKTRWVEKLFF. The CDR3, as DNA: TGTGCTAGTGGTTTGAAGACGCGCTGGGTTGAAAAACTGTTTTTT.